Each of the 28 T cell receptor beta chains below was sequenced from the same sample in a study of cytomegalovirus exposure and HLA in healthy donors. Here immunoSEQ multiplex PCR was the method, and the copy in TCRdb shows in-frame clones only, minus some. The sample gives some 200,000 clones, 80% to 90% of which show up once; 13% is in the top ten. The sample was PBMCs. Receptor source: a woman in her 30s in good health and CMV-seropositive.

The CDR3 here is CASSEEGQGLNGYTF. CDR3 bases: TGTGCCAGCAGTGAAGAAGGACAGGGCTTAAATGGCTACACCTTC. The chain employs TRBV2 and TRBJ1-2; 8 bases are shared with TRBD1. The trim removed 1 base at V and 6 bases at J, leaving 7 bases unmatched. Per germline, CDR1 SNHLY and CDR2 FYNNEI. This CDR3 region has 15 residues. Looking up the rest from reference TRBV2 and TRBJ1-2 gives the full variable domain: EPEVTQTPSHQVTQMGQEVILRCVPISNHLYFYWYRQILGQKVEFLVSFYNNEISEKSEIFDDQFSVERPDGSNFTLKIRSTKLEDSAMYFCASSEEGQGLNGYTFGSGTRLTVV.

This clone was found once. This chain's CDR3 is CASSSQGPPLGNEQFF. The CDR3 DNA sequence: TGTGCCAGCAGTTCCCAGGGTCCACCTCTCGGCAATGAGCAGTTCTTC. The chain recombines TRBV27 with TRBJ2-1, with TRBD1 as a possible D gene (5 bases). This CDR3 contains 16 residues. Germline-derived CDR1 and CDR2 are MNHEY and SMNVEV (reference sequence). Trimming shortened V by 4 bases and J by 6 bases, and 19 bases separated the two germline ends.

The chain is built from TRBV29-1 and TRBJ1-2, with no clear D. The CDR3 contains 12 residues. CDR1 SQVTM and CDR2 ANQGSEA come from the germline V gene. Deletions cut 7 bases from V and 2 bases from J, with 11 bases between. The CDR3 spells CSAEKTNYGYTF. CDR3 sequence (DNA): TGCAGCGCGGAGAAAACAAACTATGGCTACACCTTC.

The V gene is TRBV9, the J gene TRBJ2-3; TRBD1 matches 9 bases. The V and J ends lost 4 bases and 4 bases, in that order; junction bases with no gene match: 7. This CDR3 contains 15 residues. Germline V gene sequence: CDR1 SGDLS, CDR2 YYNGEE. CDR3 in amino acids: CASSSRTGAADTQYF. The CDR3 nucleotides read TGTGCCAGCAGCTCGCGGACAGGGGCTGCAGATACGCAGTATTTT.

The V and J genes are TRBV5-1 and TRBJ1-1; D gene ambiguous. The CDR3 runs 14 residues. The germline V gene encodes CDR1 SGHRS and CDR2 YFSETQ. The V gene lost 1 base and the J gene lost 7 bases, with 14 bases spanning the gap. The CDR3, as DNA: TGCGCCAGCAGCTTGTTGGGCAGCCGGGGTGAAGCTTTCTTT. Translation gives CASSLLGSRGEAFF.

The chain employs TRBV7-9 and TRBJ2-7; TRBD2 aligns across 7 bases. The germline V gene encodes CDR1 SEHNR and CDR2 FQNEAQ (reference sequence). The CDR3 is made up of 13 amino acids. The V gene end was trimmed by 5 bases and the J gene end by 6 bases; junction bases not matched to a gene: 7. The CDR3 loop is CASSKRDSGEQYF. CDR3 DNA sequence: TGTGCCAGCAGCAAGCGGGATTCGGGCGAGCAGTACTTC.

The V call is TRBV28, the J call TRBJ1-4; 8 bases are a match to TRBD1. This CDR3 is 13 amino acids long. V trimming: 6 bases; J trimming: 7 bases; junction bases outside the gene matches: 4. The germline gives CDR1 MDHEN, CDR2 SYDVKM. The CDR3 sequence is CASRRQGSEKLFF. CDR3 bases: TGTGCCAGCAGGAGACAGGGGAGTGAAAAACTGTTTTTT.

The chain combines TRBV29-1 with TRBJ1-4, with 7 bases aligning to TRBD1. Germline V gene data show CDR1 as SQVTM and CDR2 as ANQGSEA. The CDR3 totals 15 residues. V shed 5 bases and J 1 base; nucleotides not matched to a gene: 7. The CDR3 loop is CSVWGTAGTNEKLFF. CDR3 bases: TGCAGCGTTTGGGGGACAGCGGGAACTAATGAAAAACTGTTTTTT.

This chain uses TRBV7-3 with TRBJ2-3, with 9 bases matching TRBD2. This CDR3 is built from 14 residues. Germline lookup yields CDR1 SGHTA and CDR2 FQGTGA. Trimming cost V 5 bases and J 3 bases; bases outside gene matches: 3. CDR3: CASSGGRATDTQYF. CDR3 nucleotides: TGTGCCAGCAGCGGCGGGAGGGCAACAGATACGCAGTATTTT.

The chain is built from TRBV2 and TRBJ1-5; 9 bases are shared with TRBD1. Germline-derived CDR1 and CDR2 are SNHLY and FYNNEI. The CDR3 spans 14 residues. Trimming at V came to 7 bases and at J to 5 bases, leaving 6 bases not matched to a gene. The CDR3 protein is CASNKDRGDQPQHF. CDR3 coding DNA: TGTGCCAGCAACAAGGACAGGGGTGATCAGCCCCAGCATTTT.

This clone showed up just once. CDR3 in DNA: TGTGCCAGTAGTAGGGACAGGGACTCCTACAATGAGCAGTTCTTC. Its protein is CASSRDRDSYNEQFF. The chain has TRBV19 and TRBJ2-1; 9 bases match TRBD1. CDR3 length: 15 residues. Germline CDR1 LNHDA, CDR2 SQIVND (reference sequence). J lost 0 bases, V lost 4 bases, and 1 base had no gene match.

The rearrangement joins TRBV19 to TRBJ2-7; D remains ambiguous. The CDR3 extends over 13 amino acids. CDR1 and CDR2 from the germline V gene are LNHDA and SQIVND (reference sequence). Trimming left V 6 bases short and J 0 bases short, with 9 bases between. CDR3: CASSGGVSYEQYF. The CDR3 bases are TGTGCCAGTAGCGGTGGTGTCTCCTACGAGCAGTACTTC. The full variable domain, completed using reference TRBV19 and TRBJ2-7, is DGGITQSPKYLFRKEGQNVTLSCEQNLNHDAMYWYRQDPGQGLRLIYYSQIVNDFQKGDIAEGYSVSREKKESFPLTVTSAQKNPTAFYLCASSGGVSYEQYFGPGTRLTVT.

This chain uses TRBV11-2 with TRBJ2-3; perhaps TRBD2 as D (6 bases). The CDR3 is 15 amino acids. CDR1 SGHAT and CDR2 FQNNGV come from the germline V gene. V dropped 4 bases and J dropped 1 base, with 12 bases sitting between them. The CDR3 region is CASSSLATRTDTQYF. The CDR3 nucleotides are TGTGCCAGCAGCTCGCTAGCGACCCGCACAGATACGCAGTATTTT.

V and J are TRBV5-1 and TRBJ2-7; TRBD1 agrees at 7 bases. V lost 1 base and J lost 4; bases outside the gene matches: 20. In germline, CDR1 is SGHRS, CDR2 YFSETQ. This CDR3 comprises 19 residues. This CDR3 reads CASSLLPRDSSSYGYEQYF. The DNA for the CDR3 is TGCGCCAGCAGCTTGCTCCCCCGGGACAGCTCATCGTACGGTTACGAGCAGTACTTC.

The chain is built from TRBV30 and TRBJ2-7; D unclear. Germline V gene lookup returns CDR1 GTSNPN and CDR2 SVGIG (reference sequence). The V end was cut by 0 bases, the J end by 0 bases, with 9 bases between. The CDR3 spans 14 residues. The CDR3 loop reads CAWSVDYSSYEQYF. The CDR3 DNA sequence: TGTGCCTGGAGTGTAGATTACAGCTCCTACGAGCAGTACTTC.

V and J are TRBV5-4 and TRBJ1-3; no definite D call. The CDR3 runs to 14 residues. Per the germline V gene, CDR1 is SGHNT and CDR2 is YYREEE (reference sequence). Trimming shortened V by 0 bases and J by 4 bases, and 8 bases separated the two germline ends. The CDR3 bases are TGTGCCAGCAGCTTGGCCGCCAGGGGAAACACCATATATTTT. Protein: CASSLAARGNTIYF.

This chain joins TRBV6-5 and TRBJ1-1; D gene unclear. Trimming stripped 0 bases from V and 1 base from J, with 6 bases between. This CDR3 has 14 residues. The V gene's germline CDR1 is MNHEY and CDR2 SVGAGI. This CDR3 reads CASSYSRENTEAFF. The CDR3 DNA reads TGTGCCAGCAGTTACTCGAGAGAGAACACTGAAGCTTTCTTT.

The chain is built from TRBV6-1 and TRBJ2-7; 8 nucleotides align to TRBD2. The CDR3 length is 15 residues. V shed 3 bases, J shed 2 bases, and the junction held 6 bases outside the gene matches. Per the germline V gene, CDR1 is MNHNS and CDR2 is SASEGT. The CDR3 is CASSEGLGKTYEQYF. The CDR3 nucleotides are TGTGCCAGCAGTGAGGGACTAGGCAAAACCTACGAGCAGTACTTC.

In regard to this clone: A read error may account for a junction end that differs from germline. The rearrangement uses TRBV29-1 and TRBJ2-1; the D gene is possibly TRBD1 (6 bases). Germline CDR1 reads SQVTM; CDR2 reads ANQGSEA. CDR3 length: 13 residues. CDR3 sequence reads: CSVEGGRGNQQFF. The CDR3 region has the DNA TGCAGCGTTGAAGGGGGCAGGGGCAATCAGCAGTTCTTC.

This clone occurred once. This rearrangement joins TRBV6-1 to TRBJ2-7, with a weak D call TRBD2 (6 bases). Germline V lookup: CDR1 MNHNS, CDR2 SASEGT. Trimming removed 1 base from V and 9 bases from J, with 16 bases in between. This CDR3 is 14 amino acids long. CDR3 DNA sequence: TGTGCCAGCAGTGAAGACCCGGGAGTCGGTGTGCAGTACTTC. Its translation is CASSEDPGVGVQYF.

The sample holds a few counts of this clone. The chain uses TRBV7-9 and TRBJ2-7; TRBD2 agrees at 12 bases. This CDR3 contains 18 residues. Germline values: CDR1 SEHNR, CDR2 FQNEAQ (reference sequence). V was clipped by 1 base and J by 5 bases; unmatched bases: 12. The DNA for the CDR3 is TGTGCCAGCAGCTTAGGTGTAATTCTAGCGGGAGGGCCCAACGAGCAGTACTTC. Its protein is CASSLGVILAGGPNEQYF. Full variable domain (missing parts from reference TRBV7-9 and TRBJ2-7): DTGVSQNPRHKITKRGQNVTFRCDPISEHNRLYWYRQTLGQGPEFLTYFQNEAQLEKSRLLSDRFSAERPKGSFSTLEIQRTEQGDSAMYLCASSLGVILAGGPNEQYFGPGTRLTVT.

Remarks on this clone: The same CDR3 also results from other DNA sequences found in this sample. The chain uses TRBV6-1 and TRBJ1-1, with D maybe TRBD1 (6 bases). The V gene lost 5 bases and the J gene lost 1 base, with 8 bases spanning the gap. Germline assignment: CDR1 MNHNS and CDR2 SASEGT. This CDR3 has 13 amino acids. The CDR3: CASSRTENTEAFF. The CDR3 DNA reads TGTGCCAGCAGTAGGACAGAGAACACTGAAGCTTTCTTT.

The chain recombines TRBV29-1 with TRBJ2-2; a possible D gene is TRBD2 (5 bases). The germline V and J ends were trimmed by 4 bases and 5 bases, with 11 bases remaining between them. CDR3 size: 13 residues. Looked up from germline, CDR1 is SQVTM and CDR2 is ANQGSEA. The CDR3 region is CSVVVGGTGELFF. The CDR3 coding sequence is TGCAGCGTTGTCGTTGGCGGGACCGGGGAGCTGTTTTTT.

The chain joins TRBV2 to TRBJ2-7; 8 bases fit TRBD2. Per germline, CDR1 SNHLY and CDR2 FYNNEI. The CDR3 spans 16 residues. V dropped 7 bases and J dropped 4; count of bases not matched to a gene: 15. The CDR3, as DNA: TGTGCCAGCATCACCCCCAAAGCGGGAGCGGGGTACGAGCAGTACTTC. Protein product: CASITPKAGAGYEQYF. The complete variable domain, with remaining parts taken from reference TRBV2 and TRBJ2-7, reads EPEVTQTPSHQVTQMGQEVILRCVPISNHLYFYWYRQILGQKVEFLVSFYNNEISEKSEIFDDQFSVERPDGSNFTLKIRSTKLEDSAMYFCASITPKAGAGYEQYFGPGTRLTVT.

This clone occurred once. The genes are TRBV9 and TRBJ1-2; 7 bases are shared with TRBD1. Germline loops: CDR1 SGDLS, CDR2 YYNGEE. J lost 4 bases, V lost 0 bases, and 3 bases had no gene match. CDR3 length: 14 amino acids. The CDR3 loop is CASSVGTGFYGYTF. The CDR3 nucleotides are TGTGCCAGCAGCGTAGGGACAGGTTTCTATGGCTACACCTTC.

This sequence joins TRBV27 and TRBJ2-7; perhaps TRBD2 as D (6 bases). Trimming pared 5 bases from V and 6 bases from J, leaving 23 bases between. This CDR3 is built from 16 residues. Per germline, CDR1 MNHEY and CDR2 SMNVEV (reference sequence). CDR3 region: CASSLSGGLVRGEQYF. The DNA for the CDR3 is TGTGCCAGCAGTCTCTCAGGAGGGCTAGTTAGGGGCGAGCAGTACTTC.

This chain connects TRBV4-2 to TRBJ2-5, with TRBD1 matching 9 bases. Unmatched junction bases numbered 6, after V lost 1 base and J lost 9 bases. Germline lookup yields CDR1 LGHNA and CDR2 YNFKEQ. The CDR3 is 14 amino acids. CDR3 amino acids: CASSQGPGQGPQYF. DNA for the CDR3: TGTGCCAGCAGCCAAGGACCGGGACAGGGTCCCCAGTACTTC.

V is TRBV4-1 and J is TRBJ1-1, with D hard to call. Germline CDR1 MGHRA, CDR2 YSYEKL. The CDR3 length is 14 residues. Trimming took off 0 bases at V and 2 bases at J, with 7 bases between the two ends. Here the CDR3 reads CASSQDTVNTEAFF. DNA of the CDR3: TGCGCCAGCAGCCAAGATACAGTAAACACTGAAGCTTTCTTT.